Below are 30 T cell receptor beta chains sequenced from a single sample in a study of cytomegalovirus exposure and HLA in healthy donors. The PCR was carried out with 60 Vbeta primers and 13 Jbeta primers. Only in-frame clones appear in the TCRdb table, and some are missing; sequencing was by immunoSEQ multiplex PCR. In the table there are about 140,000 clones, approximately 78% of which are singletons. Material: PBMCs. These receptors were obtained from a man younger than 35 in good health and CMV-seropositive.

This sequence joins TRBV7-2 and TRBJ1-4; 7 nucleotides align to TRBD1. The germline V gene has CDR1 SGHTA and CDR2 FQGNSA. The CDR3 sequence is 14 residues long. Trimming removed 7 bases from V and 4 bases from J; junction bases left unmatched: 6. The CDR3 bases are TGTGCCAGCAACCTGGGACAGTTTAATGAAAAACTGTTTTTT. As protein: CASNLGQFNEKLFF.

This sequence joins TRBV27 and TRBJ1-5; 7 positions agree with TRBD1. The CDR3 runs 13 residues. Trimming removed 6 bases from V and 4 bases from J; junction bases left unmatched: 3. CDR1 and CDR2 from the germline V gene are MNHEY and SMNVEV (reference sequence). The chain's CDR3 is CASSDRANQPQHF. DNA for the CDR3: TGTGCCAGCAGCGACAGGGCTAATCAGCCCCAGCATTTT.

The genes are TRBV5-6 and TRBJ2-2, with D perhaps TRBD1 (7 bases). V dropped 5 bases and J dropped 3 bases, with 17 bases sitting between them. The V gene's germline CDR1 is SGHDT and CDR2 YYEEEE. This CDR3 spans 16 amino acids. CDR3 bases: TGTGCCAGCAGTCTGGCAGGGGGGAGCTACACCGGGGAGCTGTTTTTT. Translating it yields CASSLAGGSYTGELFF.

CDR3 in DNA: TGTGCCAGCAGCTTAGCGGTCGACAACGGGGAGCTGTTTTTT. Its protein product is CASSLAVDNGELFF. V gene TRBV7-9 combines with J gene TRBJ2-2, with unresolved D. Trimming stripped 0 bases from V and 7 bases from J, with 9 bases between. The germline V gene encodes CDR1 SEHNR and CDR2 FQNEAQ (reference sequence). This CDR3 has 14 residues.

The CDR3 region is CASSLEREAFF. The CDR3 DNA reads as TGTGCCAGCAGCTTGGAAAGGGAGGCTTTCTTT. This chain links TRBV5-4 with TRBJ1-1; D remains ambiguous. CDR1 is SGHNT and CDR2 is YYREEE in the germline V gene (reference sequence). Trimming stripped 0 bases from V and 11 bases from J, with 8 bases between. This CDR3 comprises 11 residues.

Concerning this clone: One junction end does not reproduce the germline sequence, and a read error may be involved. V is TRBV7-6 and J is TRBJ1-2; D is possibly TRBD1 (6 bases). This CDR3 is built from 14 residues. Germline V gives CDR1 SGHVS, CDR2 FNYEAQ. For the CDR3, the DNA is TGTGCCAGCAGCTTAGGGGGTCCCGGGACACCGACAATCTTC. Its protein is CASSLGGPGTPTIF.

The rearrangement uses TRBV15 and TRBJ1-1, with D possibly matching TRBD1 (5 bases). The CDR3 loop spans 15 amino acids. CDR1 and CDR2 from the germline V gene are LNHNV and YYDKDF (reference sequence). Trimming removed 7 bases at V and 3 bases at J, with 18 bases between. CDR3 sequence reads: CATNAGLPYDTEAFF. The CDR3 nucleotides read TGTGCCACCAACGCGGGACTTCCCTACGACACTGAAGCTTTCTTT.

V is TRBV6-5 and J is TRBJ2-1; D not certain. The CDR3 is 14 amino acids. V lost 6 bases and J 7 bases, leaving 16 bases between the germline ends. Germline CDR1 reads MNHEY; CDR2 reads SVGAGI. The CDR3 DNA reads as TGTGCCAGCAGCCCCGGTTTACCACCTAATGAGCAGTTCTTC. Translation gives CASSPGLPPNEQFF.

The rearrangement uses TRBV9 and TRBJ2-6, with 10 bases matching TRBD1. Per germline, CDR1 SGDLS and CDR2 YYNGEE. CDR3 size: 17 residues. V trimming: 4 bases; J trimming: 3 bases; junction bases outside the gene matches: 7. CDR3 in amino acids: CASSQRTGGIGANVLTF. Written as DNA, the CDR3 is TGTGCCAGCAGCCAGAGGACAGGGGGAATTGGGGCCAACGTCCTGACTTTC.

CDR3 in DNA: TGTGCCAGCAGACCAGGGGGAGTCTCCATTGCAGATACGCAGTATTTT. This encodes CASRPGGVSIADTQYF. The J gene is TRBJ2-3, the V gene TRBV7-3; 7 positions agree with TRBD1. The V and J ends lost 6 bases and 4 bases, in that order; junction bases with no gene match: 13. Germline CDR1 and CDR2: SGHTA and FQGTGA. This CDR3 contains 16 residues.

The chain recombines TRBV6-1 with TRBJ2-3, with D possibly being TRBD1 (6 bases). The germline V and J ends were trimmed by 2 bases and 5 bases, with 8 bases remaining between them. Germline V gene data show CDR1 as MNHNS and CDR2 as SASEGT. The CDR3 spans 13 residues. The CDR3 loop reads CASSELDRDTQYF. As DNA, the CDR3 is TGTGCCAGCAGTGAATTGGACAGAGATACGCAGTATTTT.

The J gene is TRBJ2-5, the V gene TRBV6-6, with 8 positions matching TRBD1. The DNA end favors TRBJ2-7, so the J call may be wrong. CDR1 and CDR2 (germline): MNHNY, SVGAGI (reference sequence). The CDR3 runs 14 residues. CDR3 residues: CASRPGQGVNEQYF. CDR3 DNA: TGTGCCAGCAGGCCAGGACAGGGAGTGAACGAGCAGTACTTC.

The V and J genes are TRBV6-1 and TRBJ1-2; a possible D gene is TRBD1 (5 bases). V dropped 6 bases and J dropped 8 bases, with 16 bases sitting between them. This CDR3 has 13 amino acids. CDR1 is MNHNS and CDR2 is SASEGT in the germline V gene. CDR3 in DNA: TGTGCCAGCAGCCTCGTCGGGGGAGGGGGCTACACCTTC. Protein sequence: CASSLVGGGGYTF.

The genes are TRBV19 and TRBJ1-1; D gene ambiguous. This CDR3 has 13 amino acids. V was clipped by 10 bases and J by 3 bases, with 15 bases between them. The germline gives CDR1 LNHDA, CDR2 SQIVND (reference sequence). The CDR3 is CATSQAGDTEAFF. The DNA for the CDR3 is TGTGCCACTTCTCAGGCGGGAGACACTGAAGCTTTCTTT.

This CDR3 is CASSTDRVGNQPQHF. As DNA, the CDR3 is TGTGCCAGTAGTACGGACAGGGTAGGCAATCAGCCCCAGCATTTT. This sequence joins TRBV19 and TRBJ1-5, with TRBD1 identical over 8 bases. The CDR3 is 15 residues long. Per the germline V gene, CDR1 is LNHDA and CDR2 is SQIVND (reference sequence). Losses at the gene ends were 4 bases for V and 2 bases for J; bases not matched to a gene: 4. Full variable domain (rest looked up from reference TRBV19 and TRBJ1-5): DGGITQSPKYLFRKEGQNVTLSCEQNLNHDAMYWYRQDPGQGLRLIYYSQIVNDFQKGDIAEGYSVSREKKESFPLTVTSAQKNPTAFYLCASSTDRVGNQPQHFGDGTRLSIL.

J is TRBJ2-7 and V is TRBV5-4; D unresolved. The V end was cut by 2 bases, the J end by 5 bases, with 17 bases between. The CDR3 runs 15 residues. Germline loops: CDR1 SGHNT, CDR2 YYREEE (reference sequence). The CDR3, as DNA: TGTGCCAGCAGCTTAAATCGGCGAAGAGAGGACGAGCAGTACTTC. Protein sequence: CASSLNRRREDEQYF.

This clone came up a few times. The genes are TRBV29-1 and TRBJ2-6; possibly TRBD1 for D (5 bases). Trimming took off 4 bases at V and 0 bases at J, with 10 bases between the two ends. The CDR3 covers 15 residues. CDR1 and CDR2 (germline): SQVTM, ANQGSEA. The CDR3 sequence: CSVGTPNSGANVLTF. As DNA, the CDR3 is TGCAGCGTTGGGACACCGAACTCTGGGGCCAACGTCCTGACTTTC.

CDR3: CASSPVGQYGYTF. CDR3 DNA: TGTGCCAGCAGCCCAGTAGGACAGTATGGCTACACCTTC. V is TRBV7-9 and J is TRBJ1-2; D is possibly TRBD1 (6 bases). The V and J ends lost 5 bases and 5 bases respectively, with 12 bases between them. The germline V gene encodes CDR1 SEHNR and CDR2 FQNEAQ (reference sequence). CDR3 length equals 13 residues.

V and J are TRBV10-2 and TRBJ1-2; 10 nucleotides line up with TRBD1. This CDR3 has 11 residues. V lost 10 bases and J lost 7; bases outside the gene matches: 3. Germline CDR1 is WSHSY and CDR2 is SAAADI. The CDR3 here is CATTGGSGYTF. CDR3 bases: TGCGCCACGACAGGGGGCAGTGGCTACACCTTC.

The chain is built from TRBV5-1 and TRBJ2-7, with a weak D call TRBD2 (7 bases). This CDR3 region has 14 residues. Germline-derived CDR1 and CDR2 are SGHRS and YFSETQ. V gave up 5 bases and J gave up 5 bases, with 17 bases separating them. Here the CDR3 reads CASRIRGGENEQYF. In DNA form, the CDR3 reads TGCGCCAGCAGAATCAGGGGAGGGGAAAACGAGCAGTACTTC.

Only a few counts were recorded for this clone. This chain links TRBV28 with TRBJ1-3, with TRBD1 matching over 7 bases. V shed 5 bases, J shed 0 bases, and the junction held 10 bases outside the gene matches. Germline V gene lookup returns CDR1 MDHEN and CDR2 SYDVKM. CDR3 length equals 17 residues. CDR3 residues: CASSLLRQGSSGNTIYF. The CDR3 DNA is TGTGCCAGCAGTCTTTTGAGACAGGGTAGCTCTGGAAACACCATATATTTT.

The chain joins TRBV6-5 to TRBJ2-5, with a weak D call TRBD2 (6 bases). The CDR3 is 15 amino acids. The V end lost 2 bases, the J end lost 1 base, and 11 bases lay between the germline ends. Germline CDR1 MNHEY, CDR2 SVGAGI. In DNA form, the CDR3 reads TGTGCCAGCAGTTACGCTGGAGGGGCCCAAGAGACCCAGTACTTC. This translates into CASSYAGGAQETQYF.

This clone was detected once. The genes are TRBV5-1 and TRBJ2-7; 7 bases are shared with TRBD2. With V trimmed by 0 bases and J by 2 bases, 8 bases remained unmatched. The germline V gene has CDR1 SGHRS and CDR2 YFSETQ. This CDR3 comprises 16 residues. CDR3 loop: CASSLEGGIPTYEQYF. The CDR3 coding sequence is TGCGCCAGCAGCTTGGAGGGAGGGATTCCTACCTACGAGCAGTACTTC.

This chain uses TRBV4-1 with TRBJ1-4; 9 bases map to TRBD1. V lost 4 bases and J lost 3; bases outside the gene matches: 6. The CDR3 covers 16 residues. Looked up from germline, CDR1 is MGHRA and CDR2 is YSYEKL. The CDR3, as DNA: TGCGCCAGCAGCCTGGGACAGGGTGTACCTAATGAAAAACTGTTTTTT. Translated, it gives CASSLGQGVPNEKLFF.

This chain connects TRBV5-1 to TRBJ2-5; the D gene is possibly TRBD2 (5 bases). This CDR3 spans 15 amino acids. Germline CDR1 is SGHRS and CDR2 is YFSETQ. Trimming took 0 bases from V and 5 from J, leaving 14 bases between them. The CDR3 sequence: CASSLGASPVETQYF. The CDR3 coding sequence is TGCGCCAGCAGCTTGGGGGCTAGCCCCGTGGAGACCCAGTACTTC. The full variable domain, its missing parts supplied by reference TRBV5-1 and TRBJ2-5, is KAGVTQTPRYLIKTRGQQVTLSCSPISGHRSVSWYQQTPGQGLQFLFEYFSETQRNKGNFPGRFSGRQFSNSRSEMNVSTLELGDSALYLCASSLGASPVETQYFGPGTRLLVL.

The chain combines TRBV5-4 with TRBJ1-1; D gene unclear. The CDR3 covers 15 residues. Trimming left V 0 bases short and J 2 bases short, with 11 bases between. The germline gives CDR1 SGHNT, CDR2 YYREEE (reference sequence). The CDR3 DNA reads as TGTGCCAGCAGCTTGGCCGTAACAGCAAACACTGAAGCTTTCTTT. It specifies CASSLAVTANTEAFF. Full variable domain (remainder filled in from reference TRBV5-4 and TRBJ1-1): ETGVTQSPTHLIKTRGQQVTLRCSSQSGHNTVSWYQQALGQGPQFIFQYYREEENGRGNFPPRFSGLQFPNYSSELNVNALELDDSALYLCASSLAVTANTEAFFGQGTRLTVV.

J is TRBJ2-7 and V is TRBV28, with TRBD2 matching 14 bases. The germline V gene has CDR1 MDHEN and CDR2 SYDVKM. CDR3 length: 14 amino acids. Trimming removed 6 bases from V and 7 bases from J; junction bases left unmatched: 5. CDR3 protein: CASRGTSGSGEQYF. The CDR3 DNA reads TGTGCCAGCAGGGGGACTAGCGGGAGTGGGGAGCAGTACTTC.

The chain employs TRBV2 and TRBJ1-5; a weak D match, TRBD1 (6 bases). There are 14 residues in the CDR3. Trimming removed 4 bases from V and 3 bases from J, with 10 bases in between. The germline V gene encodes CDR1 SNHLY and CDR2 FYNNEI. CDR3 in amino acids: CASSAHRDNQPQHF. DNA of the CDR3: TGTGCCAGCAGTGCCCACAGGGACAATCAGCCCCAGCATTTT. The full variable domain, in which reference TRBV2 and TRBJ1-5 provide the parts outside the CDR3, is EPEVTQTPSHQVTQMGQEVILRCVPISNHLYFYWYRQILGQKVEFLVSFYNNEISEKSEIFDDQFSVERPDGSNFTLKIRSTKLEDSAMYFCASSAHRDNQPQHFGDGTRLSIL.

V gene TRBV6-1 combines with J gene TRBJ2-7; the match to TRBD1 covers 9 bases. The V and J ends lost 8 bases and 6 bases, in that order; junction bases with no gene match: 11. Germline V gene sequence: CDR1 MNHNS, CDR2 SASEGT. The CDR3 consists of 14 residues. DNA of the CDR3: TGTGCCAGCTTTACAGGGGGCGGGGGCTCCGAGCAGTACTTC. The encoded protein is CASFTGGGGSEQYF.

The CDR3 DNA reads TGTGCCAGCAGCTTAGTCAGGGGGCACACCGGGGAGCTGTTTTTT. Its protein product is CASSLVRGHTGELFF. This sequence joins TRBV11-2 and TRBJ2-2, with TRBD1 matching 8 bases. The CDR3 runs 15 residues. The junction had 1 base not matched to a gene; V was cut back by 1 base and J by 3 bases. Germline loops: CDR1 SGHAT, CDR2 FQNNGV.